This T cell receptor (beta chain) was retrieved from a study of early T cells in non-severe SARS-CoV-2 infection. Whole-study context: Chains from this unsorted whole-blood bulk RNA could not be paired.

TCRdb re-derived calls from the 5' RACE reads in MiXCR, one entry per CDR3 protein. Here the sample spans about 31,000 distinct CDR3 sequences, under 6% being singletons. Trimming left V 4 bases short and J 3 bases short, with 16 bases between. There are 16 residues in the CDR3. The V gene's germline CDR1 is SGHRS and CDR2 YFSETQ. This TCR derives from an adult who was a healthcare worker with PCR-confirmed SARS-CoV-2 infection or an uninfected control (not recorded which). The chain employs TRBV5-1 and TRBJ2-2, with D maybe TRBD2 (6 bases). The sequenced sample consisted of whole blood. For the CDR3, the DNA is TGCGCCAGCAGCCCGGGACTGGGACTCCACACCGGGGAGCTGTTTTTT. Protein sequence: CASSPGLGLHTGELFF.